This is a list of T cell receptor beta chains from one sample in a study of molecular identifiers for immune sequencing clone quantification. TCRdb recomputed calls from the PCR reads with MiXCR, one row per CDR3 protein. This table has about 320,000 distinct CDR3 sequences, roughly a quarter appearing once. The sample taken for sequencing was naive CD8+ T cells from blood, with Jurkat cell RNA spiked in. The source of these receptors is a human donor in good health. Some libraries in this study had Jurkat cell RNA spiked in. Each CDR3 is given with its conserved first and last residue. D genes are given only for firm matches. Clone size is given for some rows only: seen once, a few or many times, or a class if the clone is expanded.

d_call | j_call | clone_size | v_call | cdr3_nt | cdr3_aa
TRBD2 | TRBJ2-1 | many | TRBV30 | TGTGCCTGGTGTGTCGGCGGGGGATTCAATGAGCAGTTCTTC | CAWCVGGGFNEQFF
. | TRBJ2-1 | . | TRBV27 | TGTGCCAGCATTCAAGGGGGGCCGCATGGTGAGCAGTTCTTC | CASIQGGPHGEQFF
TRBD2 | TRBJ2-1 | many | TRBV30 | TGTGCCTGGAGACTAGCGGGGGGGCCCTACAATGAGCAGTTCTTC | CAWRLAGGPYNEQFF
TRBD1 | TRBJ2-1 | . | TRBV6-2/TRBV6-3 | TGTGCCAGCAGTCACAATAGCAGGGGGTACAACAATGAGCAGTTCTTC | CASSHNSRGYNNEQFF
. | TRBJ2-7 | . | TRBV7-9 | TGTACCAGCAGCTTAGGGCCTAGCTACGAGCAGTACTTC | CTSSLGPSYEQYF
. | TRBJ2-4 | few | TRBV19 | TGTGCCAGTAGTATCGGGTCTGGGCCTAAAAACATTCAGTACTTC | CASSIGSGPKNIQYF
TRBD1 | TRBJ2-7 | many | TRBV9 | TGTGCCAGCAGCGCGACAGGGAGTACCTCCTACGAGCAGTACTTC | CASSATGSTSYEQYF
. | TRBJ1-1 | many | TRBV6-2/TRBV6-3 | TGTGCCAGCAGTCCGATCAGAAACACTGAAGCTTTCTTT | CASSPIRNTEAFF
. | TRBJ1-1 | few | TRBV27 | TGTGCCAGCAGTTTATCGGGGTACAACACTGAAGCTTTCTTT | CASSLSGYNTEAFF
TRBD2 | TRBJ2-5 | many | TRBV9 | TGTGCTTCGGACCCAGCGGGGGGACCCCAAGAGACCCAGTACTTC | CASDPAGGPQETQYF
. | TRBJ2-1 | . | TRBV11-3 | TGTGCCAGCAGCTTTCGTACAGGGAAGTACGATGAGCAGTTCTTC | CASSFRTGKYDEQFF
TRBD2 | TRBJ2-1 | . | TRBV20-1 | TGCAGTGCTAGCGGCCTAGCGGACAATGAGCAGTTCTTC | CSASGLADNEQFF
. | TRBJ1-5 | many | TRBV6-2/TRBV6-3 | TGTGCCAGCCGTGGAACTTACACGGGAAGTCAGCCCCAGCATTTT | CASRGTYTGSQPQHF
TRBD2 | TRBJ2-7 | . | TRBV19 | TGTGCCAGTAGTATTGGGCTAGCGGGGAACGAGCAGTACTTC | CASSIGLAGNEQYF
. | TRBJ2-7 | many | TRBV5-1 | TGCGCCAGCAGCTCCCTCTACGAGCAGTACTTC | CASSSLYEQYF
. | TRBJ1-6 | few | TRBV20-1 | TGCAGTGCTAGTTTATTTTCGGGGGGCGCGGGTAATTCACCCCTCCACTTT | CSASLFSGGAGNSPLHF
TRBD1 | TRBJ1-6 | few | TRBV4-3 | TGCGCCAGCAGCCCCTGGACAGGGACCGAACCCTATAATTCACCCCTCCACTTT | CASSPWTGTEPYNSPLHF
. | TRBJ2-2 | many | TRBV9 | TGTGCCAGCAGCACCCTGACAGGAGTGGTGAACACCGGGGAGCTGTTTTTT | CASSTLTGVVNTGELFF
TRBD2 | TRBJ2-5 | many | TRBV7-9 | TGTGCCAGCAGCCAAACTAGCGGGAGGTATCAAGAGACCCAGTACTTC | CASSQTSGRYQETQYF
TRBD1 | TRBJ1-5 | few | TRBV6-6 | TGTGCCAGCAGTCAGACAGGGTTTGGCAATCAGCCCCAGCATTTT | CASSQTGFGNQPQHF
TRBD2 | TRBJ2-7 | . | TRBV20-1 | TGCAGTGCTAGAGTCACCCCCGAACTAGCGGCCTACGAGCAGTACTTC | CSARVTPELAAYEQYF
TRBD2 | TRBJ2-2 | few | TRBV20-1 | TGCAGTGCTAGAGATCGCGGACTAGCGGGATGGTCTGGCGGGGAGCTGTTTTTT | CSARDRGLAGWSGGELFF
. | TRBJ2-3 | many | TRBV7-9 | TGTGCCAGCTCGGCAGGGGTCACAGATACGCAGTATTTT | CASSAGVTDTQYF
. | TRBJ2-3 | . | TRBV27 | TGTGCCAGCAGTTTAGGGCTAGCCCAAGATACGCAGTATTTT | CASSLGLAQDTQYF
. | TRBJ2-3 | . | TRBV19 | TGTGCCAGTCTGGCAGATCGCACAGATACGCAGTATTTT | CASLADRTDTQYF
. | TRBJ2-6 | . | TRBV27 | TGTGCCAGCACCTTGGGGGCGCCCTCTGGGGCCAACGTCCTGACTTTC | CASTLGAPSGANVLTF
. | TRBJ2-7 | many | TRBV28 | TGTGCCAGCAGTTTTGCCACCTCCTACGAGCAGTACTTC | CASSFATSYEQYF
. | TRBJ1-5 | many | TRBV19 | TGTGCCAGTAGTACAGGGACTACTCAGCCCCAGCATTTT | CASSTGTTQPQHF
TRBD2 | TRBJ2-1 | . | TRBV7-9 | TGTGCCAGCGAAGAATTAGCGGGGGGCTCCTACAATAAGCAGTTCTTC | CASEELAGGSYNKQFF
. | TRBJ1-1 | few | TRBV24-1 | TGTGCCACCAGTGATTTAGGCCAATGCCTTCAAAGAGCTTTCTTT | CATSDLGQCLQRAFF
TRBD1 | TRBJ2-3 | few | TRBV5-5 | TGTGCCAGCAGCTTGGGGTCATCAGGGGGTCGGATAGATACGCAGTATTTT | CASSLGSSGGRIDTQYF
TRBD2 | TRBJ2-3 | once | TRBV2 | TGTGACAGCGGGGGAGATACCCTTAGCACAGATACGCAGTATTTT | CDSGGDTLSTDTQYF
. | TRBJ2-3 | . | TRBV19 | TGTGCCAGTAGTATTGCAGCAGATACGCAGTATTTT | CASSIAADTQYF
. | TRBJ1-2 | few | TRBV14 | TGTGCCAGCAGCCAAGATTCTAGCGGGGGTGGCGGCTACACCTTC | CASSQDSSGGGGYTF
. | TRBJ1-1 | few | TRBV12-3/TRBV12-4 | TGTGCCAGCAGTTTATCTCGTAGGAACACTGAAGCTTTCTTT | CASSLSRRNTEAFF
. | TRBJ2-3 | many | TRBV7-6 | TGTGCCAGCAGCCCGGCTAGGAGCACAGATACGCAGTATTTT | CASSPARSTDTQYF
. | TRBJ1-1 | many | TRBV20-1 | TGCAGTGCTACTCTCAGCGGGGCCCAGGGAATCCCTGAAGCTTTCTTT | CSATLSGAQGIPEAFF
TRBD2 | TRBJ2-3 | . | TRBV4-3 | TGCGCCAGCAGCCAACAGCTAGCGGGGGGCCGAGATACGCAGTATTTT | CASSQQLAGGRDTQYF
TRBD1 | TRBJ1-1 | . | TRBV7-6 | TGTGCCAGCAGCCCAGAAGGGGGCTTGAACACTGAAGCTTTCTTT | CASSPEGGLNTEAFF
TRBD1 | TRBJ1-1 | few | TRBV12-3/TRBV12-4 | TGTGCCAGCAGTACCTCGGACAGGGCGAACACTGAAGCTTTCTTT | CASSTSDRANTEAFF